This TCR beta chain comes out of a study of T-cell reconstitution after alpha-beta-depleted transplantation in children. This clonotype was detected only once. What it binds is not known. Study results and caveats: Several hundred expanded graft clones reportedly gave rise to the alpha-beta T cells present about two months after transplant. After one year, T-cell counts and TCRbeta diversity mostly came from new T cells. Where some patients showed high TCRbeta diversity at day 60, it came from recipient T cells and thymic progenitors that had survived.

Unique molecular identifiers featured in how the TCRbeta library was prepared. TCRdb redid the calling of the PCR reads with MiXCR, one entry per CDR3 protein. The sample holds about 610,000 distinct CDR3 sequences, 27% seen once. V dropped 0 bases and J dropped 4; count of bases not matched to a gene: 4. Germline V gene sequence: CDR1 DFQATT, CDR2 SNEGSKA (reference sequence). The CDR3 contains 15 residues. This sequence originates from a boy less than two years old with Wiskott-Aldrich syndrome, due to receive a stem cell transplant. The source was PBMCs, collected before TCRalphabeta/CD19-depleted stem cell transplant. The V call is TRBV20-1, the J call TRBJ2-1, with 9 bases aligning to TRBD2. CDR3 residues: CSARDASGIYNEQFF. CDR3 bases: TGCAGTGCTAGAGATGCTAGCGGGATTTACAATGAGCAGTTCTTC.